This TCR beta chain appears in the sequencing data of a study of T-cell memory formation after mild COVID-19. Study-wide context: TCR clusters were mostly donor specific.

The CDR3 is 8 residues long. The germline V gene encodes CDR1 DFQATT and CDR2 SNEGSKA (reference sequence). General study results and limits: There were some responding clones in pre-infection memory, which suggested that cross-reactive memory had joined. From day 15 to 85, contracting clones were balanced between CD4 and CD8, whereas later expanders leaned toward CD4+.

This clonotype was counted only a few times. Its antigen is not identified. A 5'RACE reaction primed in the constant segment made cDNA libraries of TCR alpha and TCR beta, and these carried sample barcodes and UMIs. TCRdb passed the 5' RACE reads through MiXCR, listing each CDR3 protein once. This sample has 100,000 to 150,000 distinct CDR3 sequences, with approximately 6.3% found just once. The origin of this receptor is an adult woman who had mild COVID-19 (a few samples of this study predate the infection). Cell type and time point are not known. Sequencing was carried out using PBMCs or a T cell subset sorted from them (not recorded which). V usage is TRBV20-1 and J usage is TRBJ2-3; D ambiguous. TRBJ1-3 explains the end of the DNA better; the J call may be wrong. The CDR3 sequence is CSAKNIYF. The CDR3 DNA is TGCAGTGCCAAGAACATATATTTT.